The 4 T cell receptor beta chains below come from one sample, sequenced in a study of cytomegalovirus exposure and HLA in healthy donors. PCR amplification relied on 60 Vbeta primers (plus 13 Jbeta primers). Sequencing was performed with immunoSEQ multiplex PCR; in TCRdb, only in-frame clones are kept and a portion is missing. Found here are 150,000 to 200,000 clones, 60% to 85% of them singletons; the top ten hold roughly 1.1%. Sequencing was done on a sample of PBMCs. Every receptor here comes from a woman aged 40 to 50 in good health and CMV-seronegative.

The chain links TRBV7-2 to TRBJ2-1; TRBD2 is a possible D gene (7 bases). CDR3 length: 11 amino acids. Germline CDR1 and CDR2: SGHTA and FQGNSA. Trimming shortened V by 5 bases and J by 10 bases, and 9 bases separated the two germline ends. CDR3 coding DNA: TGTGCCAGCAGCGGGGGGGGCGAGCAGTTCTTC. Amino acids: CASSGGGEQFF.

This clone was found once. This chain uses TRBV27 with TRBJ1-2, with D tentatively TRBD1 (5 bases). The germline CDR1 and CDR2 sequences are MNHEY and SMNVEV (reference sequence). This CDR3 has 19 amino acids. V was clipped by 5 bases and J by 8 bases, with 33 bases between them. CDR3 region: CASSPLLGAGGSGGRGYTF. The CDR3 nucleotides are TGTGCCAGCAGTCCACTACTAGGGGCAGGAGGGAGCGGCGGACGGGGCTACACCTTC.

The chain carries TRBV9 and TRBJ2-1; 12 bases line up with TRBD2. With V trimmed by 2 bases and J by 11 bases, 17 bases remained unmatched. From germline, CDR1 is SGDLS and CDR2 YYNGEE. The CDR3 length is 18 residues. In nucleotides, the CDR3 is TGTGCCAGCAGCGTGGCTGTGGCTAGCGGGAGGGGGTCTTACCAGCAGTTCTTC. Its translation: CASSVAVASGRGSYQQFF.

In its sample, this clone was seen once. The chain is built from TRBV27 and TRBJ1-5, with D unclear. This CDR3 contains 15 residues. The ends were cut back, 6 bases at V and 4 bases at J, with 16 bases in the middle. Germline V gene data show CDR1 as MNHEY and CDR2 as SMNVEV (reference sequence). Here the CDR3 DNA reads TGTGCCAGCAGCCCTCAGGATTTTCTGAATCAGCCCCAGCATTTT. Translated: CASSPQDFLNQPQHF.